The 4 T cell receptor beta chains given below trace back to one sample, sequenced in a study of CD8+CD57+ T cells in acquired aplastic anemia. Profiling that covered TCR beta VDJ and CDR3 relied on genomic DNA as its template. TCRdb fed the reads into MiXCR, producing one record per CDR3 protein. This table has 120,000 or so distinct CDR3 sequences, 40% appearing once. All patients picked for sequencing had shown, by flow cytometry, an expansion of CD8+CD57+ cells. Sequencing input: sorted CD4+, CD8+, or CD8+CD57+ T cells (not recorded which) from PBMCs. These receptors came from a human donor with aplastic anemia.

This CDR3 reads CSARPGLQGSSEQYF. The CDR3 nucleotides are TGCAGCGCTCGACCGGGACTCCAAGGATCATCCGAGCAGTACTTC. V and J are TRBV29-1 and TRBJ2-7; D might be TRBD2 (6 bases). Trimming removed 7 bases from V and 6 bases from J, with 25 bases in between. Germline values: CDR1 SQVTM, CDR2 ANQGSEA. The CDR3 extends over 15 amino acids.

Many counts were recorded for this clonotype. The chain uses TRBV25-1 and TRBJ2-2, with D unresolved. The CDR3 is 17 amino acids. Germline CDR1 is MGHDK and CDR2 is SYGVNS. V was pared by 2 bases and J by 1 base, with 14 bases between. DNA of the CDR3: TGTGCCAGCAGTGAACTGGCGGCTTTCGTGAACACCGGGGAGCTGTTTTTT. Amino acids: CASSELAAFVNTGELFF.

This clonotype was picked up a small number of times. The J gene is TRBJ2-7, the V gene TRBV5-4, with 11 bases fitting TRBD1. The trim removed 4 bases at V and 6 bases at J, leaving 9 bases unmatched. Germline V CDR1 and CDR2: SGHNT, YYREEE (reference sequence). CDR3 length equals 15 residues. As DNA, the CDR3 is TGTGCCAGCAGCCCATGGGACAGGGGGTTTGGCGAGCAGTACTTC. Its protein is CASSPWDRGFGEQYF.

This clonotype was seen only once. V is TRBV7-8 and J is TRBJ2-1; 7 positions match TRBD1. CDR1 SGHVS and CDR2 FQNEAQ come from the germline V gene. The V segment lost 3 bases and the J segment 7 bases; nucleotides outside the gene matches: 3. This CDR3 has 13 residues. CDR3 DNA: TGTGCCAGCAGCTTGACAGGGCCTAATGAGCAGTTCTTC. It translates to CASSLTGPNEQFF.